This T cell receptor (beta chain) was recorded in a study of blood T cell repertoires in COVID-19. Study summary: Italy, Spain and the United States were the sources of the convalescent and acute COVID-19 samples. From T cells, B-cell-depleted T cells, or PBMCs came the material, which was cDNA or gDNA.

Authors' methods: Scientists estimated how many nucleated cells there were by amplifying reference gene primers. Libraries were prepared by immunoSEQ multiplex PCR; TCRdb keeps only in-frame clonotypes and omits some of them. The D gene and trimming were derived from the DNA, and the V and J assignments and clone size from that table. The sample lists about 88,000 clones; 90% were seen once. In its sample, this clone was seen once. V shed 0 bases and J 9 bases; nucleotides not matched to a gene: 4. In germline, CDR1 is SGDLS, CDR2 YYNGEE. CDR3 length equals 15 residues. This chain connects TRBV9 to TRBJ2-1; 12 bases are shared with TRBD2. The sample was peripheral blood. This clonotype was sampled from a man aged 60 to 75 with acute or convalescent COVID-19. The CDR3 sequence: CASSVDASGRAEQFF. The CDR3 DNA follows: TGTGCCAGCAGCGTAGATGCTAGCGGGAGGGCTGAGCAGTTCTTC.